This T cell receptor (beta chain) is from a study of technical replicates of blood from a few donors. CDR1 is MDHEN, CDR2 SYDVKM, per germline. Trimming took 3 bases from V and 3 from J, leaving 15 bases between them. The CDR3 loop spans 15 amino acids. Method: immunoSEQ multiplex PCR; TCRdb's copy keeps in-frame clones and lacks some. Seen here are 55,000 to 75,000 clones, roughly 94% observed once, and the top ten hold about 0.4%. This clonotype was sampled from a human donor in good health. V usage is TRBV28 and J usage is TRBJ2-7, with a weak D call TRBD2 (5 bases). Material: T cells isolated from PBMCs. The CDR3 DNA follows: TGTGCCAGCAGTTTGGATTCGGGGTCAGGCTACGAGCAGTACTTC. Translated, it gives CASSLDSGSGYEQYF.